What follows are 26 T cell receptor beta chains derived from one specimen sequenced in a study of cytomegalovirus exposure and HLA in healthy donors. Vbeta (60) and Jbeta (13) primers were used in the PCR. This table comes from immunoSEQ multiplex PCR, and its TCRdb copy is limited to in-frame clones, with some not included. The sample yields around 92,000 clones, about 83% seen once. The specimen sequenced was PBMCs. The source is a female donor in good health and CMV-seropositive.

The chain uses TRBV19 and TRBJ1-2; TRBD1 agrees at 10 bases. Trimming at V came to 7 bases and at J to 5 bases, leaving 4 bases not matched to a gene. The CDR3 has 13 amino acids. Germline values: CDR1 LNHDA, CDR2 SQIVND (reference sequence). The CDR3 nucleotides are TGTGCCAGTAAGACAGGGGGCGCGTATGGCTACACCTTC. As protein: CASKTGGAYGYTF.

The count of this clone is one. CDR3 residues: CASSESGGFVDTQYF. In DNA, the CDR3 is TGTGCCAGCAGCGAGTCTGGGGGGTTTGTAGATACGCAGTATTTT. This chain connects TRBV27 to TRBJ2-3; maybe TRBD2 (6 bases). The V end was cut by 6 bases, the J end by 5 bases, with 18 bases between. The CDR3 runs to 15 residues. The germline gives CDR1 MNHEY, CDR2 SMNVEV (reference sequence).

The J gene is TRBJ2-2, the V gene TRBV4-1; 7 bases map to TRBD1. J lost 5 bases, V lost 1 base, and 4 bases had no gene match. Per germline, CDR1 MGHRA and CDR2 YSYEKL. The CDR3 consists of 15 residues. In DNA, the CDR3 is TGCGCCAGCAGCCAAGGACAGGGCGGGACCGGGGAGCTGTTTTTT. Translated: CASSQGQGGTGELFF.

V and J are TRBV6-1 and TRBJ1-1; D is uncertain. CDR3 length equals 18 residues. The germline V and J ends were trimmed by 2 bases and 1 base, with 20 bases remaining between them. The germline V gene has CDR1 MNHNS and CDR2 SASEGT. CDR3 nucleotide sequence: TGTGCCAGCAGTGAAACCATTCTCGGAGAGGTGGCGAACACTGAAGCTTTCTTT. Amino acids: CASSETILGEVANTEAFF.

This sequence joins TRBV18 and TRBJ2-5, with TRBD2 identical over 8 bases. From germline, CDR1 is KGHSH and CDR2 LQKENI. The ends lost 2 bases at V and 1 base at J; junction bases unmatched: 6. CDR3 size: 16 residues. CDR3 bases: TGTGCCAGCTCACCAGGGCTAGCGGGCATCCAAGAGACCCAGTACTTC. This translates into CASSPGLAGIQETQYF.

About this clone: Different DNA sequences within this sample yield the same CDR3. This sequence joins TRBV6-1 and TRBJ2-5, with D tentatively TRBD2 (6 bases). CDR3 length: 15 amino acids. Germline loops: CDR1 MNHNS, CDR2 SASEGT. Trimming left V 3 bases short and J 6 bases short, with 17 bases between. This chain's CDR3 is CASSEEGDYYQTQYF. The DNA of the CDR3 is TGTGCCAGCAGTGAGGAGGGTGACTACTATCAGACCCAGTACTTC.

The chain recombines TRBV7-9 with TRBJ2-3; TRBD1 agrees at 11 bases. V trimming: 6 bases; J trimming: 4 bases; junction bases outside the gene matches: 6. CDR3 size: 15 residues. CDR1 and CDR2 from the germline V gene are SEHNR and FQNEAQ (reference sequence). CDR3 nucleotides: TGTGCCAGCAGGACTCCGGGACAGGGGGCAGATACGCAGTATTTT. Its protein product is CASRTPGQGADTQYF. The variable domain in full, completed from reference TRBV7-9 and TRBJ2-3, reads DTGVSQNPRHKITKRGQNVTFRCDPISEHNRLYWYRQTLGQGPEFLTYFQNEAQLEKSRLLSDRFSAERPKGSFSTLEIQRTEQGDSAMYLCASRTPGQGADTQYFGPGTRLTVL.

The chain combines TRBV28 with TRBJ1-2; 7 bases align to TRBD1. V shed 5 bases and J 1 base; nucleotides not matched to a gene: 4. The CDR3 contains 14 residues. Per the germline V gene, CDR1 is MDHEN and CDR2 is SYDVKM. For the CDR3, the DNA is TGTGCCAGCAGTCTCCGACAGGGTAACTATGGCTACACCTTC. Its protein product is CASSLRQGNYGYTF.

The V gene is TRBV27, the J gene TRBJ1-5; 7 bases map to TRBD1. The CDR3 spans 15 residues. Germline CDR1 MNHEY, CDR2 SMNVEV (reference sequence). With V trimmed by 0 bases and J by 3 bases, 2 bases remained unmatched. CDR3 sequence reads: CASSLSGTVNQPQHF. The CDR3 DNA reads TGTGCCAGCAGTTTATCAGGGACAGTCAATCAGCCCCAGCATTTT.

The rearrangement uses TRBV18 and TRBJ1-1; D is uncertain. Germline assignment: CDR1 KGHSH and CDR2 LQKENI. V was shortened by 6 bases and J by 3 bases, with 11 bases between the two germline ends. The CDR3 length is 13 residues. CDR3 protein: CASSRDIDTEAFF. CDR3 sequence (DNA): TGTGCCAGCTCGAGAGACATCGACACTGAAGCTTTCTTT. The entire variable domain, with the rest obtained from reference TRBV18 and TRBJ1-1, is as follows: NAGVMQNPRHLVRRRGQEARLRCSPMKGHSHVYWYRQLPEEGLKFMVYLQKENIIDESGMPKERFSAEFPKEGPSILRIQQVVRGDSAAYFCASSRDIDTEAFFGQGTRLTVV.

The J gene is TRBJ2-1, the V gene TRBV28, with 13 positions matching TRBD2. The CDR3 spans 16 residues. Trimming cost V 7 bases and J 15 bases; bases outside gene matches: 18. Germline CDR1 MDHEN, CDR2 SYDVKM. The CDR3 reads CASTTRGLAGPNRWFF. The CDR3 DNA reads as TGTGCCAGCACCACCCGGGGACTAGCGGGGCCAAACCGGTGGTTCTTC.

The sample holds one count of this clone. The chain combines TRBV6-5 with TRBJ1-2; 7 nucleotides match TRBD1. Germline CDR1 and CDR2: MNHEY and SVGAGI. CDR3 length equals 15 residues. With 5 bases clipped from V and 4 bases from J, the junction kept 10 bases outside the gene matches. This chain's CDR3 is CASSTGAYGGYGYTF. The CDR3 nucleotides read TGTGCCAGCAGTACAGGGGCCTACGGCGGCTATGGCTACACCTTC.

The J gene is TRBJ1-1, the V gene TRBV6-1; 8 nucleotides align to TRBD1. CDR3 length equals 14 residues. The V gene's germline CDR1 is MNHNS and CDR2 SASEGT. J gave up 4 bases and V 6 bases, and 7 bases lay outside the gene matches. CDR3 protein: CASSYRGSITEAFF. The DNA for the CDR3 is TGTGCCAGCAGCTACAGGGGGTCTATCACTGAAGCTTTCTTT.

The chain employs TRBV5-4 and TRBJ2-5; TRBD2 matches at 10 bases. The CDR3 spans 15 residues. The germline V gene has CDR1 SGHNT and CDR2 YYREEE (reference sequence). V shed 3 bases, J shed 1 base, and the junction held 3 bases outside the gene matches. CDR3 loop: CASSSPSGGQETQYF. CDR3 DNA: TGTGCCAGCAGCTCACCTAGCGGGGGCCAAGAGACCCAGTACTTC.

This chain's CDR3 is CARTGGDNYGYTF. As DNA, the CDR3 is TGTGCCAGGACAGGGGGCGATAACTATGGCTACACCTTC. The chain has TRBV2 and TRBJ1-2; 10 bases align to TRBD1. V was pared by 9 bases and J by 1 base, with 2 bases of the junction left unmatched. The length of the CDR3 is 13 residues. CDR1 and CDR2 (germline): SNHLY, FYNNEI.

The CDR3 nucleotides are TGTGCCAGCAGCTTGGGCGGCTTGGGTGTGGATACGCAGTATTTT. Its protein product is CASSLGGLGVDTQYF. The chain couples TRBV5-4 to TRBJ2-3, with unresolved D. Germline assignment: CDR1 SGHNT and CDR2 YYREEE (reference sequence). The CDR3 covers 15 residues. With 0 bases removed from V and 6 bases from J, the gap between germline ends came to 14 bases.

This chain links TRBV7-9 with TRBJ2-2; TRBD1 is a possible D gene (6 bases). This CDR3 contains 16 residues. V lost 1 base and J lost 15, with 24 bases in between. Germline V gene data show CDR1 as SEHNR and CDR2 as FQNEAQ (reference sequence). The CDR3 sequence: CASSLDTADPRGLVFF. CDR3 nucleotides: TGTGCCAGCAGCTTAGATACGGCGGATCCCAGGGGATTGGTGTTTTTT.

This chain joins TRBV2 and TRBJ1-3; D is perhaps TRBD1 (5 bases). Germline CDR1 reads SNHLY; CDR2 reads FYNNEI. This CDR3 contains 14 residues. Trimming removed 8 bases from V and 2 bases from J, with 13 bases in between. The CDR3 coding sequence is TGTGCCAGCTGGGGGGGGAGGGCTGGAAACACCATATATTTT. Protein: CASWGGRAGNTIYF.

The CDR3, as DNA: TGTGCCAGCAGCCCCGGGACAGGGGATGAAGCTTTCTTT. Residues: CASSPGTGDEAFF. The genes are TRBV9 and TRBJ1-1; 10 positions match TRBD1. Germline assignment: CDR1 SGDLS and CDR2 YYNGEE. Trimming cost V 4 bases and J 7 bases; bases outside gene matches: 4. CDR3 length equals 13 residues. Full variable domain (missing parts from reference TRBV9 and TRBJ1-1): DSGVTQTPKHLITATGQRVTLRCSPRSGDLSVYWYQQSLDQGLQFLIQYYNGEERAKGNILERFSAQQFPDLHSELNLSSLELGDSALYFCASSPGTGDEAFFGQGTRLTVV.

This chain links TRBV13 with TRBJ1-1; D remains unclear. Trimming shortened V by 5 bases and J by 0 bases, and 13 bases separated the two germline ends. The germline V gene has CDR1 PRHDT and CDR2 FYEKMQ (reference sequence). This CDR3 is 15 amino acids long. The CDR3 reads CASSLSREMNTEAFF. The CDR3 DNA reads as TGTGCCAGCAGCCTCTCCCGGGAGATGAACACTGAAGCTTTCTTT.

V gene TRBV16 combines with J gene TRBJ2-7; 8 nucleotides agree with TRBD1. The junction had 6 bases not matched to a gene; V was cut back by 3 bases and J by 2 bases. CDR1 is KGHSY, CDR2 FQNENV, per germline. This CDR3 is built from 15 residues. The DNA for the CDR3 is TGTGCCAGCAGCCACTGGGACAGGCCGACCTACGAGCAGTACTTC. It translates to CASSHWDRPTYEQYF.

V gene TRBV5-1 combines with J gene TRBJ2-3; the match to TRBD2 covers 10 bases. V dropped 0 bases and J dropped 6; count of bases not matched to a gene: 7. CDR1 and CDR2 (germline): SGHRS, YFSETQ. The CDR3 is made up of 16 amino acids. The CDR3: CASSLVTAGGPDTQYF. The CDR3 nucleotides are TGCGCCAGCAGCTTGGTAACAGCGGGAGGGCCTGATACGCAGTATTTT. The whole variable domain, filled in from reference TRBV5-1 and TRBJ2-3, reads KAGVTQTPRYLIKTRGQQVTLSCSPISGHRSVSWYQQTPGQGLQFLFEYFSETQRNKGNFPGRFSGRQFSNSRSEMNVSTLELGDSALYLCASSLVTAGGPDTQYFGPGTRLTVL.

V gene TRBV28 combines with J gene TRBJ1-1, with D unresolved. Per the germline V gene, CDR1 is MDHEN and CDR2 is SYDVKM. Between the trimmed V and J ends, which lost 4 bases and 12 bases, there was a span of 9 bases. The CDR3 loop spans 10 amino acids. The CDR3 spells CASSSRVPFF. In nucleotides, the CDR3 is TGTGCCAGCAGTTCCCGGGTTCCTTTCTTT.

This clone was seen only once. This chain joins TRBV4-1 and TRBJ2-1; no definite D call. The CDR3 is made up of 14 amino acids. The V end lost 3 bases, the J end lost 10 bases, and 16 bases lay between the germline ends. CDR1 and CDR2 (germline): MGHRA, YSYEKL. In DNA, the CDR3 is TGCGCCAGCAGCCAGGTAGATTCCCTCGGGGAGCAGTTCTTC. It is translated as CASSQVDSLGEQFF.

This rearrangement joins TRBV5-1 to TRBJ2-7, with a possible D match to TRBD1 (5 bases). CDR3 length equals 14 residues. Trimming removed 0 bases at V and 4 bases at J, with 11 bases between. Germline V lookup: CDR1 SGHRS, CDR2 YFSETQ. The CDR3 region has the DNA TGCGCCAGCAGCTTGGAGGCAGGGATGTACGAGCAGTACTTC. Its translation: CASSLEAGMYEQYF.

This chain connects TRBV28 to TRBJ1-2, with TRBD1 matching over 11 bases. CDR1 and CDR2 from the germline V gene are MDHEN and SYDVKM. The CDR3 has 14 residues. V trimming: 6 bases; J trimming: 4 bases; junction bases outside the gene matches: 4. CDR3 in amino acids: CASSTGTGGYGYTF. DNA for the CDR3: TGTGCCAGCAGCACCGGGACAGGGGGCTATGGCTACACCTTC.